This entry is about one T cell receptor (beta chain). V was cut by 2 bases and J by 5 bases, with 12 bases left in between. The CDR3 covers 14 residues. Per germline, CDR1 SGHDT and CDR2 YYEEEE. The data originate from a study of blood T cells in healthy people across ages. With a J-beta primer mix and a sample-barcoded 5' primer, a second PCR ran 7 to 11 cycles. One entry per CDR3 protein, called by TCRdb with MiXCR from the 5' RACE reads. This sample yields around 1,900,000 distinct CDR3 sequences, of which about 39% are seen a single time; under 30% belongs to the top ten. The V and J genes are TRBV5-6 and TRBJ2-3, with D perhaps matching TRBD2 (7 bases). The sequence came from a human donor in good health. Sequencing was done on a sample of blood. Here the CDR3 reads CASSLGGARDTQYF. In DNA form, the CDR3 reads TGTGCCAGCAGCTTAGGGGGGGCAAGAGATACGCAGTATTTT.